The 16 T cell receptor beta chains listed next were all sequenced from one sample in a study of CD8 T cells in Susac syndrome (dated by TCRdb to between 2019 and 2020). Library prep was done by the immunoSEQ multiplex PCR assay. RNA was extracted using the RNeasy kit, and roughly 0.45 to 1 microgram was reverse transcribed with random hexamers. Starting from the raw public reads, TCRdb applied fastp trimming at Q25, assembled clones with MiXCR and retained in-frame beta chains. Each entry is one CDR3 protein sequence, shown with its most common DNA and genes. This sample gives some 150,000 distinct CDR3 sequences in total; approximately 96% of them show up just once. The top ten constitute over 0.2% of the sample. The specimen sequenced was CD8+ T cells from PBMCs. The receptors shown here come from a human donor with multiple sclerosis.

The chain couples TRBV7-8 to TRBJ2-5; no reliable D call. Germline loops: CDR1 SGHVS, CDR2 FQNEAQ. V was clipped by 1 base and J by 5 bases, with 8 bases between them. The CDR3 length is 13 residues. The CDR3 loop is CASSLGPGETQYF. DNA for the CDR3: TGTGCCAGCAGCTTAGGACCTGGGGAGACCCAGTACTTC. Combining the CDR3 with reference TRBV7-8 and TRBJ2-5 gives the whole variable domain GAGVSQSPRYKVAKRGQDVALRCDPISGHVSLFWYQQALGQGPEFLTYFQNEAQLDKSGLPSDRFFAERPEGSVSTLKIQRTQQEDSAVYLCASSLGPGETQYFGPGTRLLVL.

V is TRBV7-7 and J is TRBJ2-1, with 8 nucleotides matching TRBD2. This CDR3 has 13 residues. The V gene's germline CDR1 is SSHAT and CDR2 FNYEAQ (reference sequence). The V segment lost 6 bases and the J segment 9 bases; nucleotides outside the gene matches: 7. The CDR3, as DNA: TGTGCCAGCAGTAGCGGGGCCGGCGGTGAGCAGTTCTTC. This sequence encodes CASSSGAGGEQFF.

This chain links TRBV28 with TRBJ1-5, with D tentatively TRBD1 (5 bases). The CDR3 loop spans 14 amino acids. The germline V gene encodes CDR1 MDHEN and CDR2 SYDVKM. V lost 6 bases and J 3 bases, leaving 12 bases between the germline ends. CDR3 nucleotide sequence: TGTGCCAGCAGCCCAGGGCAGCCCAATCAGCCCCAGCATTTT. The encoded protein is CASSPGQPNQPQHF.

CDR3 nucleotide sequence: TGTGCCAGCCGCCGGGGGACCACTGAAGCTTTCTTT. Translating it yields CASRRGTTEAFF. This chain joins TRBV25-1 and TRBJ1-1; tentatively, D is TRBD1 (5 bases). Trimming left V 8 bases short and J 4 bases short, with 11 bases between. CDR3 length equals 12 residues. Germline V CDR1 and CDR2: MGHDK, SYGVNS.

The chain recombines TRBV5-1 with TRBJ1-1; 7 bases are shared with TRBD1. Trimming cost V 7 bases and J 11 bases; bases outside gene matches: 11. The germline gives CDR1 SGHRS, CDR2 YFSETQ. The CDR3 extends over 12 amino acids. The CDR3 region is CASATGLGSAFF. CDR3 nucleotides: TGCGCCAGCGCGACAGGGTTAGGGTCGGCTTTCTTT.

The chain is built from TRBV20-1 and TRBJ2-4; D is unresolved. CDR3 length equals 15 residues. The V gene's germline CDR1 is DFQATT and CDR2 SNEGSKA (reference sequence). The V and J ends lost 0 bases and 0 bases respectively, with 9 bases between them. CDR3 protein: CSARDVNIAKNIQYF. The CDR3 region has the DNA TGCAGTGCTAGAGACGTTAATATAGCCAAAAACATTCAGTACTTC.

The genes are TRBV19 and TRBJ2-7, with D unclear. This CDR3 spans 13 amino acids. The V gene's germline CDR1 is LNHDA and CDR2 SQIVND (reference sequence). Trimming removed 5 bases from V and 0 bases from J, with 8 bases in between. CDR3 loop: CASSYDTSYEQYF. CDR3 in DNA: TGTGCCAGTAGTTATGACACCTCCTACGAGCAGTACTTC.

The chain joins TRBV9 to TRBJ1-5; TRBD1 agrees at 9 bases. This CDR3 spans 16 amino acids. Per germline, CDR1 SGDLS and CDR2 YYNGEE. Germline trimming cut 8 bases from V and 4 bases from J; bases unmatched to any gene: 13. CDR3 sequence (DNA): TGTGCCAGTTCGGCGGACAGGGGCCTTAGTAATCAGCCCCAGCATTTT. Translated: CASSADRGLSNQPQHF.

The genes are TRBV19 and TRBJ2-7; a weak D match, TRBD2 (6 bases). Deletions cut 7 bases from V and 3 bases from J, with 10 bases between. The CDR3 spans 12 residues. The germline V gene encodes CDR1 LNHDA and CDR2 SQIVND (reference sequence). CDR3 coding DNA: TGTGCCAGTACGGGGGACTTCTACGAGCAGTACTTC. This codes for CASTGDFYEQYF.

This chain connects TRBV7-2 to TRBJ2-1; unclear D gene. CDR1 is SGHTA and CDR2 is FQGNSA in the germline V gene. V dropped 4 bases and J dropped 3 bases, with 7 bases sitting between them. The CDR3 loop spans 13 amino acids. CDR3 sequence: CASSSSGYNEQFF. CDR3 bases: TGTGCCAGCAGCTCGTCAGGCTACAATGAGCAGTTCTTC.

The chain combines TRBV12-5 with TRBJ2-3; D is ambiguous. Trimming pared 2 bases from V and 4 bases from J, leaving 7 bases between. Looked up from germline, CDR1 is LGHNT and CDR2 is FRNRAP. The CDR3 spans 13 residues. CDR3 nucleotides: TGTGCTAGTGGTTTGACAGTGTCAGATACGCAGTATTTT. Its translation is CASGLTVSDTQYF.

Only one count was recorded for this clonotype. The chain recombines TRBV29-1 with TRBJ1-2, with 7 bases identical to TRBD1. The junction had 14 bases not matched to a gene; V was cut back by 8 bases and J by 5 bases. CDR3 length: 14 residues. CDR1 is SQVTM, CDR2 ANQGSEA, per germline. The CDR3 bases are TGCAGCCCCGGCGGGACAGAGGAAAGTTATGGCTACACCTTC. Amino acid sequence: CSPGGTEESYGYTF.

The chain carries TRBV12-3 or TRBV12-4 and TRBJ2-1; D gene uncertain. The CDR3 has 11 residues. Between the trimmed V and J ends, which lost 5 bases and 8 bases, there was a span of 7 bases. The CDR3 region has the DNA TGTGCCAGCAGTCTAGGCCATGAGCAGTTCTTC. As protein: CASSLGHEQFF.

This clonotype was seen once. The V gene is TRBV20-1, the J gene TRBJ2-1; no clear D gene. CDR1 is DFQATT, CDR2 SNEGSKA, per germline (reference sequence). The CDR3 totals 11 residues. Trimming took 4 bases from V and 6 from J, leaving 7 bases between them. CDR3 in DNA: TGCAGTGCTAATCTAGTCAATGAGCAGTTCTTC. The encoded protein is CSANLVNEQFF.

This sequence joins TRBV2 and TRBJ2-1; weak D call: TRBD1 (5 bases). The germline V and J ends were trimmed by 4 bases and 5 bases, with 15 bases remaining between them. Germline values: CDR1 SNHLY, CDR2 FYNNEI. The CDR3 runs to 15 residues. This CDR3 is CASSVAGLFDNEQFF. In nucleotides, the CDR3 is TGTGCCAGCAGTGTCGCAGGGCTTTTCGACAATGAGCAGTTCTTC. The complete variable domain, with remaining parts taken from reference TRBV2 and TRBJ2-1, reads EPEVTQTPSHQVTQMGQEVILRCVPISNHLYFYWYRQILGQKVEFLVSFYNNEISEKSEIFDDQFSVERPDGSNFTLKIRSTKLEDSAMYFCASSVAGLFDNEQFFGPGTRLTVL.

CDR3 in DNA: TGTGCCAGCAGCACCCTGGGGGGGGTGAACACAGATACGCAGTATTTT. As protein: CASSTLGGVNTDTQYF. This chain uses TRBV13 with TRBJ2-3; 7 nucleotides agree with TRBD2. CDR1 is PRHDT, CDR2 FYEKMQ, per germline (reference sequence). V was pared by 5 bases and J by 2 bases, with 10 bases of the junction left unmatched. CDR3 length: 16 residues.